This TCR beta chain was sequenced during a study of response to subunit inactivated influenza vaccine (dated by TCRdb to 2016 to 2018). Background for the entire study: Deep quantitative profiling of the T cell receptor repertoire was used in the study to follow responses to a trivalent subunit inactivated influenza vaccine.

General findings and caveats noted by the study authors: It was suggested by the authors that each seasonal influenza vaccination may recruit only a limited number of new T cells.

The library was obtained by RT-PCR. The sample was run on an Illumina HiSeq 2500. In-frame beta chains were kept once TCRdb had trimmed the public reads at Q25 with fastp and called clones with MiXCR. Rows are combined by CDR3 protein, so each entry shows the most common genes and DNA. This sample holds about 650,000 distinct CDR3 sequences; roughly 14% were observed only once. The ten most abundant clones make up 11% of the sample. V and J are truncated by 5 bases and 3 bases respectively, leaving an intervening sequence of 14 bases. CDR1 MNHEY and CDR2 SVGEGT are derived from the germline V gene. From cysteine to phenylalanine, the CDR3 is 15 amino acids long. Only the CDR3 portion is preserved as DNA: 45 bases, with reading frame beginning at the first base. For this clonotype: What antigen it recognizes has not been identified. No base quality information exists; no much larger clone differs at one position.

The rearrangement combines TRBV6-2 or TRBV6-3 with TRBJ2-1; D gene: possibly TRBD2, on 6 matching bases. The TCR originated in a man aged 50 or older who received an inactivated influenza vaccine. Donor details come from another sample of the same person, matched by shared clones. Sequenced material: PBMCs from blood, taken 11 to 12 days after vaccination. The CDR3 sequence is CASSTLGLLYNEQFF. The DNA reads TGTGCCAGCAGTACATTGGGACTGCTCTACAATGAGCAGTTCTTC.